What follows describes a single T cell receptor beta chain. The data derive from a study of cytomegalovirus exposure and HLA in healthy donors. V was pared by 4 bases and J by 5 bases, with 24 bases between. There are 17 residues in the CDR3. Per the germline V gene, CDR1 is SGHDT and CDR2 is YYEEEE. The PCR made use of 60 Vbeta and 13 Jbeta primers. Profiled with immunoSEQ multiplex PCR; TCRdb holds only in-frame clones, not every one. The sample holds some 150,000 clones, 77% seen once. The sequence was obtained from a male donor in good health and CMV-seronegative. This chain uses TRBV5-6 with TRBJ1-1, with a tentative D call TRBD1 (5 bases). Sequenced material: PBMCs. The CDR3 sequence: CASSANRARRGYTEAFF. DNA for the CDR3: TGTGCCAGCAGCGCAAATCGCGCAAGAAGGGGATATACTGAAGCTTTCTTT.